The clone carrying this T cell receptor beta chain was recorded only once. Its target is not known. These data come from a study of OX40 agonist ivuxolimab in advanced cancers. Whole-study findings and limits: Normalized T-cell clonal expansion was also low in some nonresponders.

Germline assignment: CDR1 GTSNPN and CDR2 SVGIG (reference sequence). V dropped 2 bases and J dropped 10 bases, with 14 bases sitting between them. The CDR3 consists of 13 residues. TCRdb's copy holds only in-frame clones and misses some; the assay was immunoSEQ multiplex PCR. The sample has around 90,000 clones, more than 75% seen once; the top ten hold about 0.33%. The source of this sequence is an adult with an advanced solid tumor such as melanoma, head and neck, liver or kidney cancer. Source: CD4+ or CD8+ T cells sorted from blood, taken in a trial of the OX40 agonist ivuxolimab. The chain is built from TRBV30 and TRBJ2-2; D is perhaps TRBD1 or TRBD2 (7 bases each). The CDR3 loop reads CAWSQGGAEELFF. CDR3 sequence (DNA): TGTGCCTGGAGTCAGGGGGGGGCCGAGGAGCTGTTTTTT.